The present TCR beta chain was sequenced within a study of T cells in women clearing cervical HPV infection. General study findings and limits: Effector/memory and HPV-specific T cells were not isolated, and association timing is unknown.

The V segment lost 5 bases and the J segment 4 bases; nucleotides outside the gene matches: 12. The CDR3 loop spans 17 amino acids. Germline V CDR1 and CDR2: SGHVS, FQNEAQ. About this clone itself: What it binds is unknown. From the germline J gene comes the end of the CDR3, since the read stops 3 residues before it.

Assay used: immunoSEQ multiplex PCR; TCRdb lists only in-frame clones, some missing. The clone table shows approximately 35,000 clones, with the ten largest holding around 1.6%. The origin of this receptor is a woman between 18 and 75 years old with a cervical HPV16 infection that either progressed to CIN3+ or cleared (not recorded which). The chain has TRBV7-8 and TRBJ2-1, with 9 bases identical to TRBD1. The sequenced sample consisted of blood buffy coat. The covered CDR3 bases are TGTGCCAGCAGCCCCGGGAACAGGGGGCGCGGATACAATGAG. It translates to CASSPGNRGRGYNE. The entire CDR3 sequence reads CASSPGNRGRGYNEQFF.